In its sample, the clone carrying this TCR beta chain was seen once. These data belong to a study of blood T cell repertoires in COVID-19. Study summary: The United States, Italy and Spain provided the acute and convalescent COVID-19 samples.

One Seattle source followed patients from active infection through their disease course. The germline V gene has CDR1 KGHDR and CDR2 SFDVKD. With 1 base clipped from V and 1 base from J, the junction kept 19 bases outside the gene matches. There are 22 residues in the CDR3. Assay used: immunoSEQ multiplex PCR; TCRdb lists only in-frame clones, some missing. The repertoire includes more than 150,000 clones, roughly 86% of them detected once, and roughly 0.58% sits in the top ten. The sequence derives from a man in his 60s with COVID-19, enrolled during active disease. The rearrangement joins TRBV24-1 to TRBJ2-1, with TRBD1 identical over 9 bases. Material: peripheral blood. This CDR3 is CATSDFVGDRDLAARSYNEQFF. The CDR3 DNA reads TGTGCCACCAGTGATTTTGTAGGGGACAGGGATCTAGCGGCCCGGTCCTACAATGAGCAGTTCTTC.